Listed below are T cell receptor beta chains from one sample, sequenced in a study of response to subunit inactivated influenza vaccine. TCRdb reanalysed the RT-PCR reads using MiXCR and keeps one entry per CDR3 protein. The data hold almost 600,000 distinct CDR3 sequences, with roughly 15% observed a single time. The material was PBMCs from blood, obtained roughly 12 days after vaccination. Receptors were obtained from a man between 50 and 59 years old who received an inactivated influenza vaccine. Each CDR3 is given without its conserved first and last residue. The D gene is left open where the match is weak.

J | D | V | CDR3
TRBJ2-1 | - | TRBV11-2 | ASSPTTEAYNEQF
TRBJ2-7 | TRBD1 | TRBV7-8 | ASSLIEWGQGYEQY
TRBJ2-5 | TRBD2 | TRBV7-9 | ASSPSLAGRQETQY
TRBJ2-1 | - | TRBV20-1 | SARVRDRALAGSYNEQF
TRBJ2-1 | - | TRBV20-1 | SASPGTLNEQF
TRBJ1-2 | - | TRBV7-9 | ASSQQGDYGYT
TRBJ2-5 | TRBD2 | TRBV7-2 | ASSLSRAGVRETQY
TRBJ2-1 | - | TRBV7-6 | ASSAIYGPNEQF
TRBJ1-5 | TRBD1 | TRBV28 | ASRTSLQGGNQPQH
TRBJ2-5 | TRBD2 | TRBV12-3/TRBV12-4 | ASSKTSGLGETQY
TRBJ2-1 | TRBD2 | TRBV5-1 | ASSLIRLAGDNEQF
TRBJ2-5 | - | TRBV7-6 | ASSPPGARGTQY